The 7 T cell receptor beta chains reported below all come from one sample, sequenced in a study of early T cells in non-severe SARS-CoV-2 infection. A single record per CDR3 protein comes from TCRdb applying MiXCR to the 5' RACE reads. This table has 65,000 to 85,000 distinct CDR3 sequences, approximately 10% appearing once. Sequencing used whole blood. Receptors originate from an adult who was a healthcare worker with PCR-confirmed SARS-CoV-2 infection or an uninfected control (not recorded which).

This clonotype has a count of ten or more. The chain couples TRBV14 to TRBJ2-4; D remains unclear. CDR1 is SGHDN and CDR2 is FVKESK in the germline V gene. The CDR3 runs to 12 residues. Deletions cut 3 bases from V and 10 bases from J, with 10 bases between. The DNA for the CDR3 is TGTGCCAGCAGCCATCCCAGTTCAATTCAGTACTTC. Its translation is CASSHPSSIQYF.

This clonotype has more than one count but fewer than ten. The rearrangement uses TRBV4-1 and TRBJ2-5, with TRBD2 identical over 7 bases. Germline V gene sequence: CDR1 MGHRA, CDR2 YSYEKL. With V trimmed by 0 bases and J by 5 bases, 9 bases remained unmatched. The CDR3 loop spans 16 amino acids. The CDR3 DNA sequence: TGCGCCAGCAGCCAAGACGGAGCGGGAAGGATGGAGACCCAGTACTTC. It translates to CASSQDGAGRMETQYF.

The chain combines TRBV12-3 or TRBV12-4 with TRBJ2-2; D remains unclear. CDR3 length: 12 amino acids. V shed 7 bases and J shed 9 bases, with 12 bases lying between them. CDR3 region: CASTLYHRELFF. CDR3 coding DNA: TGTGCCAGCACCCTTTATCATCGGGAGCTGTTTTTT.

The genes are TRBV29-1 and TRBJ1-1; D uncertain. The germline gives CDR1 SQVTM, CDR2 ANQGSEA. V was clipped by 4 bases and J by 11 bases, with 8 bases between them. The CDR3 is 9 residues long. The CDR3 loop is CSVGRLAFF. The CDR3 DNA sequence: TGCAGCGTTGGACGGTTGGCTTTCTTT.

This clonotype has at least ten counts. J is TRBJ2-2 and V is TRBV5-1; 13 bases fit TRBD2. Trimming took 6 bases from V and 4 from J; bases not matched to a gene: 6. Germline V gene data show CDR1 as SGHRS and CDR2 as YFSETQ. The CDR3 covers 16 residues. The CDR3 region is CASTGTSGTSTGELFF. For the CDR3, the DNA is TGCGCCAGCACCGGGACTAGCGGGACCTCCACCGGGGAGCTGTTTTTT.

This clonotype was observed at least ten times. The chain couples TRBV29-1 to TRBJ1-1; no clear D gene. V lost 7 bases and J lost 8, with 14 bases in between. Germline values: CDR1 SQVTM, CDR2 ANQGSEA. This CDR3 has 11 residues. CDR3: CSGTGGTEAFF. The CDR3 DNA reads TGCAGCGGAACGGGCGGAACAGAAGCTTTCTTT.

This clonotype has a count of ten or more. The genes are TRBV11-2 and TRBJ2-3, with TRBD1 as a possible D gene (6 bases). This CDR3 is 12 amino acids long. Per germline, CDR1 SGHAT and CDR2 FQNNGV. Trimming took 6 bases from V and 6 from J, leaving 10 bases between them. The chain's CDR3 is CASSPQGDTQYF. The CDR3, as DNA: TGTGCCAGCAGTCCTCAGGGGGATACGCAGTATTTT. Complete variable domain (other parts from reference TRBV11-2 and TRBJ2-3): EAGVAQSPRYKIIEKRQSVAFWCNPISGHATLYWYQQILGQGPKLLIQFQNNGVVDDSQLPKDRFSAERLKGVDSTLKIQPAKLEDSAVYLCASSPQGDTQYFGPGTRLTVL.